This T cell receptor (beta chain) was found in a study of blood T cell repertoires in COVID-19. The overall study: Specimens from acute and convalescent COVID-19 originated in the United States, Italy and Spain. In each case, the material was cDNA or gDNA derived from T cells, B-cell-depleted T cells, or PBMCs.

This clone was recorded a few times. Measured with immunoSEQ multiplex PCR; TCRdb has only the in-frame clones, and not every one. The sample records 95,000 to 100,000 clones, around 80% being singletons. The V and J ends lost 6 bases and 1 base respectively, with 15 bases between them. The CDR3 has 15 residues. In germline, CDR1 is MDHEN, CDR2 SYDVKM. J is TRBJ1-1 and V is TRBV28; a weak D match, TRBD1 (6 bases). Input material: peripheral blood. The source of this sequence is a human donor in a cohort sampled during active COVID-19. This CDR3 reads CASRLIRGSNTEAFF. The CDR3, as DNA: TGTGCCAGCAGACTAATCAGGGGTTCGAACACTGAAGCTTTCTTT.